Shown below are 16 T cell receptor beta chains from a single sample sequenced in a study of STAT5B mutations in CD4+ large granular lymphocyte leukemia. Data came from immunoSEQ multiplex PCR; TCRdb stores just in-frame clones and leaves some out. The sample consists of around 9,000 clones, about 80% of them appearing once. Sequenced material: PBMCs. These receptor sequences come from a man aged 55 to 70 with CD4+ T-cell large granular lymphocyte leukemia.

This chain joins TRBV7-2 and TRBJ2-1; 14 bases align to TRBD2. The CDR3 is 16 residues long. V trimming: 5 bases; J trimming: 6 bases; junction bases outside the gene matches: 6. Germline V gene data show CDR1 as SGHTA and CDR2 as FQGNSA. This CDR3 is CASSGGGLAGGNEQFF. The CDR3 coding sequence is TGTGCCAGCAGCGGCGGCGGACTAGCGGGAGGCAATGAGCAGTTCTTC.

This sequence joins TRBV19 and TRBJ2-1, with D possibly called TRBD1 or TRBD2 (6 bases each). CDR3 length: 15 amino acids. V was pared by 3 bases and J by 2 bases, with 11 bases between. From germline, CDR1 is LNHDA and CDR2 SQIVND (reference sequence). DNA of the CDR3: TGTGCCAGTAGTATGGAGAGGGGGGCCTACAATGAGCAGTTCTTC. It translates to CASSMERGAYNEQFF.

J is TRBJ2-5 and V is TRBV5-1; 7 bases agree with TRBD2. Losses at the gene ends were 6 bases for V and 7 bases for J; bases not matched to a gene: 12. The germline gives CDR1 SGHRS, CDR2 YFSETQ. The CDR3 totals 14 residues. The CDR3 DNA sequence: TGCGCCAGCACCTCCCAATCGGGGGGTGGGACCCAGTACTTC. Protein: CASTSQSGGGTQYF.

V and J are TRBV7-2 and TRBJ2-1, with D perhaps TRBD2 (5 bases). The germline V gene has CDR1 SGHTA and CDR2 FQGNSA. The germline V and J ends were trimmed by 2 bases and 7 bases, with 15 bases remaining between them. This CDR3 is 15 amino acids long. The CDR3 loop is CASSLKRAIGNEQFF. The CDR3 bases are TGTGCCAGCAGCTTAAAGAGGGCAATAGGAAATGAGCAGTTCTTC.

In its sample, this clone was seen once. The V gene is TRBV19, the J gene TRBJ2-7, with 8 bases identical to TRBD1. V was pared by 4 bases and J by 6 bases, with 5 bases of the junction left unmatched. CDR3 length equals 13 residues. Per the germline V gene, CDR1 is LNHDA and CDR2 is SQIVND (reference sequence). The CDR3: CASSSPGGAEQYF. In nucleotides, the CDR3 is TGTGCCAGTAGTAGCCCAGGGGGCGCCGAGCAGTACTTC.

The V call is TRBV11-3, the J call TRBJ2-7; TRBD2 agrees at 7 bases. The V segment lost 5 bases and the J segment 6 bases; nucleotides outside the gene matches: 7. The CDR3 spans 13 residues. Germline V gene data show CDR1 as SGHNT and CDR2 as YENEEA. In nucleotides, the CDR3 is TGTGCCAGCAGCGACTCTAGCGGTCGCGAGCAGTACTTC. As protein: CASSDSSGREQYF.

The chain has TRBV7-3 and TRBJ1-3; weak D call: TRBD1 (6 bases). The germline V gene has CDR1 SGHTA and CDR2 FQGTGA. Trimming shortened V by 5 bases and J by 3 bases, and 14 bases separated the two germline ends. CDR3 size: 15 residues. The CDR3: CASSTSGAGGNTIYF. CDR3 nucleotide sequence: TGTGCCAGCAGCACCTCAGGGGCAGGTGGAAACACCATATATTTT.

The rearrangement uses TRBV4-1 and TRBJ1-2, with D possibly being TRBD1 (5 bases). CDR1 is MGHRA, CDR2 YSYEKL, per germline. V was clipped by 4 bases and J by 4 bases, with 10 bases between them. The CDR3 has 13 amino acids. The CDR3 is CASSPGGSYGYTF. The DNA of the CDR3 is TGCGCCAGCAGCCCTGGGGGGAGCTATGGCTACACCTTC.

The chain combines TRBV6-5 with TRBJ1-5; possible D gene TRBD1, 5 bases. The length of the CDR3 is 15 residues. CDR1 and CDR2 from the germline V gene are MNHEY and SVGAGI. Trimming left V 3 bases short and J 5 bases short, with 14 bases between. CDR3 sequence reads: CASSYPGTAYQPQHF. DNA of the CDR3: TGTGCCAGCAGTTATCCCGGGACCGCGTATCAGCCCCAGCATTTT.

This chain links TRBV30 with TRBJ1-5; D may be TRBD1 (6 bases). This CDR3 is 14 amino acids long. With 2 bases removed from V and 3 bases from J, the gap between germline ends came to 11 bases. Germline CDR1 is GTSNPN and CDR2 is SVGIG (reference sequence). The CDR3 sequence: CAWSRGGSNQPQHF. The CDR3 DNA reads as TGTGCCTGGAGTCGGGGGGGCTCCAATCAGCCCCAGCATTTT.

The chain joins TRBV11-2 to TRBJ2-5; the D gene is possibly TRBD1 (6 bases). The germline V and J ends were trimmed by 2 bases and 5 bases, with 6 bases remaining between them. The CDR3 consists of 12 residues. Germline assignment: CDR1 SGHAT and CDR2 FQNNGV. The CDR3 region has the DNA TGTGCCAGCAGCTTAAGGGGGGAGACCCAGTACTTC. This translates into CASSLRGETQYF. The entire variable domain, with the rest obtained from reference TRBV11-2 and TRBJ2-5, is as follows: EAGVAQSPRYKIIEKRQSVAFWCNPISGHATLYWYQQILGQGPKLLIQFQNNGVVDDSQLPKDRFSAERLKGVDSTLKIQPAKLEDSAVYLCASSLRGETQYFGPGTRLLVL.

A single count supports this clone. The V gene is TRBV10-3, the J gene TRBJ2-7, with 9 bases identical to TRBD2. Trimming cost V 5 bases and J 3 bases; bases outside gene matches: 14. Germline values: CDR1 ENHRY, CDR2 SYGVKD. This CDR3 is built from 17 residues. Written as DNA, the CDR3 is TGTGCCATCAGTAACATGGGGGCTAGCGGGACGCACTACGAGCAGTACTTC. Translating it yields CAISNMGASGTHYEQYF.

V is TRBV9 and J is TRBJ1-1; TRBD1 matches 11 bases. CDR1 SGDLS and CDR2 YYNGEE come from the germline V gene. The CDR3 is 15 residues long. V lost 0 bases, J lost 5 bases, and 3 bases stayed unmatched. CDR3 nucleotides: TGTGCCAGCAGCGTAGCGGGGACAGGGGGTACTGAAGCTTTCTTT. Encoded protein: CASSVAGTGGTEAFF.

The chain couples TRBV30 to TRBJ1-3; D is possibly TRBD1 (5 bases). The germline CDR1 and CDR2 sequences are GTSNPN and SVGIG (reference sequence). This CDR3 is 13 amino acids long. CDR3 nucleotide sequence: TGTGCGCGGGGTGGGGCCTCTGGAAACACCATATATTTT. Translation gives CARGGASGNTIYF.

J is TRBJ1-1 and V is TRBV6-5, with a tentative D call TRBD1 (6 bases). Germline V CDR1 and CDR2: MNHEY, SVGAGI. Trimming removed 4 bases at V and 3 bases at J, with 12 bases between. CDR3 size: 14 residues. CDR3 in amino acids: CASSFRGRDTEAFF. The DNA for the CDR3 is TGTGCCAGCAGTTTCAGGGGCCGGGACACTGAAGCTTTCTTT.

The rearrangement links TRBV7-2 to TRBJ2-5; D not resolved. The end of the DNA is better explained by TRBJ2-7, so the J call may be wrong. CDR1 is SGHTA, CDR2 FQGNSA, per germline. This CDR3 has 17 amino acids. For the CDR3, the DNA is TGTGCCAGCAGCTTAAAATCCAGTTTGGCGGCCTCCTACGAGCAGTACTTC. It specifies CASSLKSSLAASYEQYF.